Presented here are 23 T cell receptor beta chains from one specimen sequenced in a study of T-cell memory formation after mild COVID-19. MiXCR was run by TCRdb on the 5' RACE reads, yielding one entry per CDR3 protein. The table records roughly 450,000 distinct CDR3 sequences, 15% to 20% of them present only once. Sequencing input: PBMCs or a T cell subset sorted from them (not recorded which). All receptors come from an adult woman who had mild COVID-19 (a few samples of this study predate the infection). Cell type and time point are not known.

This clonotype was detected only a few times. The chain has TRBV6-6 and TRBJ2-3; TRBD2 matches 8 bases. V shed 9 bases, J shed 5 bases, and the junction held 10 bases outside the gene matches. This CDR3 has 14 residues. Germline loops: CDR1 MNHNY, CDR2 SVGAGI (reference sequence). CDR3 DNA sequence: TGTGCCAGTTCCCGCGGGGGGTCGGTAGATACGCAGTATTTT. It yields the protein CASSRGGSVDTQYF.

The table lists this clonotype with many counts. The V call is TRBV7-9, the J call TRBJ1-2; D is unclear. The V end was cut by 3 bases, the J end by 7 bases, with 12 bases between. The germline CDR1 and CDR2 sequences are SEHNR and FQNEAQ (reference sequence). This CDR3 comprises 13 residues. DNA of the CDR3: TGTGCCAGCAGCTTCGCCCCTATAGGTGGCTACACCTTC. Protein sequence: CASSFAPIGGYTF.

Turning to this clonotype: One junction end disagrees with the germline gene, perhaps due to a read error. The chain carries TRBV24-1 and TRBJ2-1; 9 bases align to TRBD1. Germline V gene lookup returns CDR1 KGHDR and CDR2 SFDVKD. This CDR3 comprises 14 residues. The CDR3 spells CSTSTGGAYNEQFF. Here the CDR3 DNA reads TGTTCCACCAGTACAGGGGGCGCCTACAATGAGCAGTTCTTC.

The chain couples TRBV19 to TRBJ2-2, with D tentatively TRBD2 (6 bases). Germline V gene lookup returns CDR1 LNHDA and CDR2 SQIVND (reference sequence). This CDR3 is built from 14 residues. Trimming removed 10 bases from V and 7 bases from J, with 19 bases in between. CDR3 DNA: TGTGCCACCGCACCCACGGGACTTTACGGGGAGCTGTTTTTT. Its protein is CATAPTGLYGELFF.

This clonotype came up a few times. The rearrangement uses TRBV7-9 and TRBJ1-4; 8 positions match TRBD1. The CDR3 contains 14 residues. The trim removed 5 bases at V and 10 bases at J, leaving 9 bases unmatched. Germline CDR1 and CDR2: SEHNR and FQNEAQ (reference sequence). CDR3 region: CASSPQGGPGKLFF. In DNA form, the CDR3 reads TGTGCCAGCAGCCCACAGGGGGGTCCGGGAAAACTGTTTTTT.

This rearrangement joins TRBV30 to TRBJ2-7, with D unresolved. CDR1 and CDR2 (germline): GTSNPN, SVGIG (reference sequence). Trimming shortened V by 4 bases and J by 4 bases, and 14 bases separated the two germline ends. CDR3 length: 13 amino acids. DNA for the CDR3: TGTGCCTGGAAACTACAAGGTGCTTACGAGCAGTACTTC. It specifies CAWKLQGAYEQYF.

This clonotype was counted a few times. The chain is built from TRBV19 and TRBJ2-7, with 9 nucleotides matching TRBD2. The germline gives CDR1 LNHDA, CDR2 SQIVND (reference sequence). Trimming took 4 bases from V and 5 from J; bases not matched to a gene: 15. The CDR3 sequence is 17 residues long. CDR3 amino acids: CASSTPGGLAAANEQYF. In DNA form, the CDR3 reads TGTGCCAGTAGTACCCCCGGGGGACTAGCCGCAGCGAACGAGCAGTACTTC.

This clonotype appeared a few times. The chain uses TRBV6-5 and TRBJ2-4, with TRBD1 as a possible D gene (5 bases). Germline loops: CDR1 MNHEY, CDR2 SVGAGI. The V and J ends lost 5 bases and 2 bases respectively, with 10 bases between them. The CDR3 loop spans 14 amino acids. The CDR3 coding sequence is TGTGCCAGCAGTGCAGGGATTTCCAAAAACATTCAGTACTTC. Translated: CASSAGISKNIQYF.

The chain links TRBV14 to TRBJ2-3; the D is unclear. CDR1 and CDR2 from the germline V gene are SGHDN and FVKESK. V lost 0 bases and J 4 bases, leaving 14 bases between the germline ends. The CDR3 is 16 residues long. DNA of the CDR3: TGTGCCAGCAGCCAAGATGGTCCCCCTTGGGCAGATACGCAGTATTTT. Encoded protein: CASSQDGPPWADTQYF.

The rearrangement links TRBV27 to TRBJ1-2, with D unclear. V was trimmed by 7 bases and J by 3 bases, leaving 6 bases between them. CDR3 length: 11 residues. Germline V lookup: CDR1 MNHEY, CDR2 SMNVEV (reference sequence). This chain's CDR3 is CASKDHYGYTF. In DNA form, the CDR3 reads TGTGCCAGCAAGGACCACTATGGCTACACCTTC.

This chain links TRBV3-1 with TRBJ2-7; D might be TRBD1 or TRBD2, each matching 6 bases. Germline values: CDR1 LGHDT, CDR2 YNNKEL (reference sequence). Trimming stripped 2 bases from V and 1 base from J, with 12 bases between. CDR3 size: 15 residues. This chain's CDR3 is CASSQRGDISYEQYF. CDR3 nucleotide sequence: TGTGCCAGCAGCCAAAGGGGGGACATTTCCTACGAGCAGTACTTC.

V and J are TRBV6-4 and TRBJ2-1; 10 nucleotides agree with TRBD2. The length of the CDR3 is 15 residues. Germline-derived CDR1 and CDR2 are MRHNA and SNTAGT. Unmatched junction bases numbered 0, after V lost 0 bases and J lost 4 bases. CDR3 loop: CASSDSTSGYNEQFF. The CDR3, as DNA: TGTGCCAGCAGTGACTCGACTAGCGGGTACAATGAGCAGTTCTTC.

This clonotype was seen only once. V usage is TRBV18 and J usage is TRBJ1-1; 7 nucleotides agree with TRBD1. The V segment lost 6 bases and the J segment 3 bases; nucleotides outside the gene matches: 7. In germline, CDR1 is KGHSH, CDR2 LQKENI. This CDR3 region has 14 residues. CDR3 in amino acids: CASSKKGTDTEAFF. DNA of the CDR3: TGTGCCAGCTCTAAGAAGGGGACAGACACTGAAGCTTTCTTT.

The rearrangement uses TRBV7-2 and TRBJ2-2; weak D call: TRBD2 (7 bases). The germline V gene has CDR1 SGHTA and CDR2 FQGNSA. Trimming took 3 bases from V and 0 from J, leaving 11 bases between them. The length of the CDR3 is 16 residues. The CDR3 bases are TGTGCCAGCAGCTTGGGGGGGGCCGCGAACACCGGGGAGCTGTTTTTT. Translating gives CASSLGGAANTGELFF.

The chain links TRBV24-1 to TRBJ1-2; no clear D. The CDR3 runs to 14 residues. V lost 5 bases, J lost 7 bases, and 16 bases lay in between. Germline V gives CDR1 KGHDR, CDR2 SFDVKD. The CDR3 sequence is CATSGLEGLGGYTF. In DNA form, the CDR3 reads TGTGCCACCAGTGGGCTGGAAGGATTGGGTGGCTACACCTTC.

This clonotype occurred once. The rearrangement joins TRBV20-1 to TRBJ1-1; D perhaps matches TRBD1 (5 bases). Germline lookup yields CDR1 DFQATT and CDR2 SNEGSKA (reference sequence). The CDR3 runs 14 residues. V lost 2 bases and J 4 bases, leaving 14 bases between the germline ends. CDR3 protein: CSARTPSGPTEAFF. DNA for the CDR3: TGCAGTGCTAGAACTCCCTCGGGGCCCACTGAAGCTTTCTTT.

This clonotype was counted at least ten times. The chain employs TRBV6-5 and TRBJ2-1; D might be TRBD2 (7 bases). Looked up from germline, CDR1 is MNHEY and CDR2 is SVGAGI. Between the trimmed V and J ends, which lost 0 bases and 4 bases, there was a span of 16 bases. CDR3 length: 17 residues. CDR3 DNA sequence: TGTGCCAGCAGTTACTCGGGGGGCGGGAGCGCGTACAATGAGCAGTTCTTC. Its translation: CASSYSGGGSAYNEQFF.

The chain combines TRBV18 with TRBJ1-6; D unresolved. The CDR3 extends over 16 amino acids. CDR1 KGHSH and CDR2 LQKENI come from the germline V gene. Trimming removed 3 bases at V and 9 bases at J, with 18 bases between. The CDR3 loop reads CASSPSRPGEGSPLHF. CDR3 bases: TGTGCCAGCTCACCTTCTAGGCCCGGGGAGGGTTCACCCCTCCACTTT.

This clonotype was picked up a small number of times. The genes are TRBV29-1 and TRBJ2-2; perhaps D is TRBD1 or TRBD2 (6 bases each). The V end was cut by 3 bases, the J end by 7 bases, with 9 bases between. The germline gives CDR1 SQVTM, CDR2 ANQGSEA. The CDR3 is made up of 12 amino acids. Written as DNA, the CDR3 is TGCAGCGTTGACAGGGGAGGCGGGGAGCTGTTTTTT. Translating gives CSVDRGGGELFF.

This sequence joins TRBV29-1 and TRBJ2-1, with D possibly being TRBD2 (6 bases). Trimming cost V 3 bases and J 3 bases, with 15 bases left between them. The CDR3 extends over 15 amino acids. Germline V gene data show CDR1 as SQVTM and CDR2 as ANQGSEA. The CDR3 is CSVEVEGVHYNEQFF. DNA for the CDR3: TGCAGCGTTGAGGTGGAGGGAGTTCACTACAATGAGCAGTTCTTC.

J is TRBJ1-2 and V is TRBV2; D is undetermined. V dropped 2 bases and J dropped 3 bases, with 19 bases sitting between them. The CDR3 is 17 residues long. CDR1 is SNHLY, CDR2 FYNNEI, per germline. The CDR3 sequence is CASSEFRVVTKHYGYTF. In DNA, the CDR3 is TGTGCCAGCAGTGAATTTAGGGTGGTGACAAAACACTATGGCTACACCTTC.

The V and J genes are TRBV7-2 and TRBJ2-4; a possible D gene is TRBD2 (6 bases). The CDR3 extends over 18 amino acids. CDR1 and CDR2 (germline): SGHTA, FQGNSA. Trimming pared 5 bases from V and 0 bases from J, leaving 20 bases between. CDR3 residues: CASSPKGGLVGAKNIQYF. CDR3 DNA: TGTGCCAGCAGCCCAAAAGGAGGGCTAGTAGGAGCCAAAAACATTCAGTACTTC.

The chain recombines TRBV29-1 with TRBJ2-1; D is perhaps TRBD2 (5 bases). This CDR3 is 18 amino acids long. The germline gives CDR1 SQVTM, CDR2 ANQGSEA. V was clipped by 1 base and J by 0 bases, with 19 bases between them. CDR3 sequence reads: CSVEGTVARHSSYNEQFF. CDR3 nucleotides: TGCAGCGTTGAAGGTACCGTAGCGCGCCATAGCTCCTACAATGAGCAGTTCTTC.